Below are 25 T cell receptor beta chains sequenced from a single sample in a study of T cells in Graves' hyperthyroidism and ophthalmopathy (dated by TCRdb to the late 2010s). Preparation of the library involved multiplex PCR. The run used an Illumina HiSeq 2000. The TCR beta CDR3 regions were amplified from the RNA transcripts. A first-round RT-PCR of the TCR CDR3 used the HTBI primer set with the Qiagen OneStep RT-PCR kit. TCRdb itself trimmed the public reads at Q25 with fastp, ran MiXCR and retained productive beta chains. Rows matching on CDR3 protein sequence are summarized as one entry with the most common DNA and genes. This sample is represented by about 350,000 distinct CDR3 sequences; about a sixth of them were singletons. In total, the top ten clones hold around 15% of the sample. Sequencing used blood. All receptors derive from a woman aged 40-49 years with Graves' ophthalmopathy.

In its sample, this clonotype was seen many times. This chain connects TRBV9 to TRBJ1-2, with 7 positions matching TRBD1. Trimming took 4 bases from V and 2 from J; bases not matched to a gene: 5. The germline gives CDR1 SGDLS, CDR2 YYNGEE. CDR3 length: 14 amino acids. The CDR3 nucleotides are TGTGCCAGCAGCCTCGTCAGGGGGAACTATGGCTACACCTTC. Translation: CASSLVRGNYGYTF.

This clonotype has at least ten counts. The chain couples TRBV2 to TRBJ2-5; D call uncertain. The CDR3 is made up of 14 amino acids. Germline assignment: CDR1 SNHLY and CDR2 FYNNEI. Deletions cut 5 bases from V and 2 bases from J, with 12 bases between. The CDR3 DNA reads as TGTGCCAGCAGTAATAACCTGCCACAAGAGACCCAGTACTTC. It codes for CASSNNLPQETQYF.

This clonotype was seen ten or more times. This rearrangement joins TRBV7-2 to TRBJ2-4, with no clear D. The CDR3 sequence is 17 residues long. Germline V lookup: CDR1 SGHTA, CDR2 FQGNSA. V was shortened by 5 bases and J by 0 bases, with 17 bases between the two germline ends. CDR3 nucleotide sequence: TGTGCCAGCAGCCCAAGGGATTCACTATTAGCCAAAAACATTCAGTACTTC. Translating gives CASSPRDSLLAKNIQYF.

This clonotype was seen many times. The chain recombines TRBV5-1 with TRBJ1-1; D gene ambiguous. Trimming removed 4 bases from V and 5 bases from J, with 12 bases in between. This CDR3 region has 13 residues. Germline CDR1 reads SGHRS; CDR2 reads YFSETQ. The CDR3 sequence is CASSRGWRTEAFF. CDR3 bases: TGCGCCAGCAGCCGAGGGTGGAGGACTGAAGCTTTCTTT.

This clonotype was detected many times. The chain couples TRBV2 to TRBJ1-1, with no clear D. Trimming removed 4 bases from V and 2 bases from J, with 8 bases in between. The V gene's germline CDR1 is SNHLY and CDR2 FYNNEI. The CDR3 consists of 13 residues. The CDR3 sequence is CASSVSANTEAFF. Written as DNA, the CDR3 is TGTGCCAGCAGTGTTTCAGCAAACACTGAAGCTTTCTTT.

The chain uses TRBV9 and TRBJ1-2, with D possibly TRBD1 on 5 matching bases. CDR1 is SGDLS and CDR2 is YYNGEE in the germline V gene. V was clipped by 1 base and J by 4 bases, with 20 bases between them. This CDR3 is built from 17 residues. The CDR3: CASSVHSFLGDFYGYTF. Here the CDR3 DNA reads TGTGCCAGCAGCGTACATTCCTTCCTAGGGGATTTCTATGGCTACACCTTC.

This clonotype has ten or more counts. This chain connects TRBV12-3 or TRBV12-4 to TRBJ1-1; weak D call: TRBD1 (5 bases). Trimming took 4 bases from V and 4 from J, leaving 13 bases between them. The CDR3 is 14 amino acids. CDR3 sequence (DNA): TGTGCCAGCAGTTCCGGGGGTAAGGCCACTGAAGCTTTCTTT. Its protein is CASSSGGKATEAFF.

This clonotype has a count of ten or more. The rearrangement uses TRBV6-5 and TRBJ2-7, with 8 bases that match TRBD1. The CDR3 extends over 14 amino acids. Germline V gives CDR1 MNHEY, CDR2 SVGAGI. V was pared by 2 bases and J by 4 bases, with 4 bases of the junction left unmatched. The CDR3 spells CASSYLDRVYEQYF. The CDR3 DNA sequence: TGTGCCAGCAGTTACCTGGACAGGGTTTACGAGCAGTACTTC.

The chain is built from TRBV6-2 or TRBV6-3 and TRBJ1-2, with D perhaps TRBD1 (6 bases). The length of the CDR3 is 16 residues. In germline, CDR1 is MNHEY, CDR2 SVGEGT. V dropped 8 bases and J dropped 2 bases, with 21 bases sitting between them. CDR3 region: CASRHHGQRRNYGYTF. In DNA form, the CDR3 reads TGTGCCAGCCGACATCACGGACAGCGACGGAACTATGGCTACACCTTC.

This clonotype has at least ten counts. The rearrangement joins TRBV30 to TRBJ1-5, with 8 nucleotides matching TRBD1. The CDR3 extends over 18 amino acids. V was clipped by 2 bases and J by 1 base; unmatched bases: 13. Per the germline V gene, CDR1 is GTSNPN and CDR2 is SVGIG (reference sequence). This chain's CDR3 is CAWSPQTGARNSNQPQHF. In DNA form, the CDR3 reads TGTGCCTGGAGTCCCCAGACAGGGGCCCGAAACAGCAATCAGCCCCAGCATTTT.

This clonotype has at least ten counts. V usage is TRBV27 and J usage is TRBJ2-3; D not certain. This CDR3 region has 13 residues. Germline V gene lookup returns CDR1 MNHEY and CDR2 SMNVEV (reference sequence). V was shortened by 7 bases and J by 3 bases, with 11 bases between the two germline ends. The CDR3 nucleotides are TGTGCCAGCACCCGTACCTTGACAGATACGCAGTATTTT. It is translated as CASTRTLTDTQYF.

This clonotype was detected a few times. This chain joins TRBV2 and TRBJ2-5, with D possibly TRBD2 on 6 matching bases. The germline CDR1 and CDR2 sequences are SNHLY and FYNNEI. The V end lost 6 bases, the J end lost 1 base, and 12 bases lay between the germline ends. The CDR3 sequence is 14 residues long. The CDR3 region is CASRTGDFQETQYF. The DNA for the CDR3 is TGTGCCAGCAGGACCGGGGACTTCCAAGAGACCCAGTACTTC. Full variable domain (missing parts from reference TRBV2 and TRBJ2-5): EPEVTQTPSHQVTQMGQEVILRCVPISNHLYFYWYRQILGQKVEFLVSFYNNEISEKSEIFDDQFSVERPDGSNFTLKIRSTKLEDSAMYFCASRTGDFQETQYFGPGTRLLVL.

The chain is built from TRBV20-1 and TRBJ1-1, with D maybe TRBD1 (6 bases). The CDR3 has 13 amino acids. Trimming took 6 bases from V and 7 from J, leaving 18 bases between them. Germline V gives CDR1 DFQATT, CDR2 SNEGSKA (reference sequence). CDR3 sequence reads: CSARGASGGEAFF. CDR3 in DNA: TGCAGTGCCCGGGGGGCCAGTGGGGGTGAAGCTTTCTTT.

The table lists this clonotype with many counts. The chain is built from TRBV3-1 and TRBJ2-5, with 10 bases fitting TRBD2. The V gene end was trimmed by 5 bases and the J gene end by 2 bases; junction bases not matched to a gene: 8. The CDR3 is made up of 16 amino acids. CDR1 LGHDT and CDR2 YNNKEL come from the germline V gene (reference sequence). The CDR3 region is CASSSLAGGGQETQYF. DNA for the CDR3: TGTGCCAGCAGCTCCTTAGCGGGAGGAGGACAAGAGACCCAGTACTTC.

The rearrangement joins TRBV13 to TRBJ2-7, with a possible D match to TRBD2 (5 bases). CDR1 is PRHDT, CDR2 FYEKMQ, per germline (reference sequence). V lost 3 bases, J lost 2 bases, and 14 bases lay in between. The CDR3 totals 15 residues. CDR3 nucleotide sequence: TGTGCCAGCAGCTTCGGGCGGCTAGCCCCCTACGAGCAGTACTTC. It codes for CASSFGRLAPYEQYF.

This clonotype was counted many times. The J gene is TRBJ2-2, the V gene TRBV9; 11 nucleotides align to TRBD2. Germline V lookup: CDR1 SGDLS, CDR2 YYNGEE. CDR3 length: 18 residues. V lost 4 bases to trimming and J lost 1 base; unmatched junction nucleotides: 9. CDR3 sequence: CASSPLPGLAENTGELFF. The CDR3, as DNA: TGTGCCAGCAGCCCCCTCCCGGGACTAGCGGAGAACACCGGGGAGCTGTTTTTT.

This clonotype was observed at least ten times. The chain joins TRBV19 to TRBJ1-3; 9 bases match TRBD1. Germline CDR1 LNHDA, CDR2 SQIVND (reference sequence). The CDR3 is 14 residues long. V lost 11 bases, J lost 1 base, and 6 bases stayed unmatched. The CDR3 DNA follows: TGTGCCTCAAGGACAGGGGCTTCTGGAAACACCATATATTTT. This translates into CASRTGASGNTIYF.

This clonotype appeared many times. This may be a read error, as it is one base from a much larger clone. This sequence joins TRBV2 and TRBJ1-2, with TRBD1 identical over 8 bases. The V gene's germline CDR1 is SNHLY and CDR2 FYNNEI. The CDR3 has 13 amino acids. V lost 6 bases and J lost 2; bases outside the gene matches: 2. In nucleotides, the CDR3 is TGTGCCAGCAGACGACAGGGGAACTATGGCTACACCTTC. It translates to CASRRQGNYGYTF.

This clonotype came up once. A junction end diverges from the germline sequence, so it may reflect a read error. This chain uses TRBV18 with TRBJ2-7; the match to TRBD2 covers 8 bases. The germline CDR1 and CDR2 sequences are KGHSH and LQKENI. This CDR3 is built from 16 residues. The CDR3 DNA is TGTGCCATCTCACCCCTATGGGGACTAGGGAACTACGAGCAGTACTTC. Protein: CAISPLWGLGNYEQYF. Combining the CDR3 with reference TRBV18 and TRBJ2-7 gives the whole variable domain NAGVMQNPRHLVRRRGQEARLRCSPMKGHSHVYWYRQLPEEGLKFMVYLQKENIIDESGMPKERFSAEFPKEGPSILRIQQVVRGDSAAYFCAISPLWGLGNYEQYFGPGTRLTVT.

The rearrangement links TRBV30 to TRBJ2-4; 10 nucleotides line up with TRBD1. Unmatched junction bases numbered 8, after V lost 8 bases and J lost 7 bases. Germline V gene data show CDR1 as GTSNPN and CDR2 as SVGIG (reference sequence). The CDR3 loop spans 13 amino acids. The chain's CDR3 is CAGDGTGDNIQYF. CDR3 nucleotide sequence: TGTGCCGGGGACGGGACAGGGGATAACATTCAGTACTTC.

This clonotype was recorded many times. V gene TRBV2 combines with J gene TRBJ1-1; D is possibly TRBD1 (6 bases). Between the trimmed V and J ends, which lost 6 bases and 0 bases, there was a span of 14 bases. Germline V gene lookup returns CDR1 SNHLY and CDR2 FYNNEI. The CDR3 is 15 residues long. The chain's CDR3 is CASRGLRTVNTEAFF. The CDR3 nucleotides are TGTGCCAGCAGGGGACTAAGGACAGTGAACACTGAAGCTTTCTTT.

This clonotype has ten or more counts. The CDR3 here is CAISTREGEKTQYF. For the CDR3, the DNA is TGTGCCATCAGTACTCGGGAGGGGGAGAAGACCCAGTACTTC. The rearrangement joins TRBV10-3 to TRBJ2-5; 8 nucleotides match TRBD2. The CDR3 spans 14 residues. V was pared by 5 bases and J by 6 bases, with 8 bases of the junction left unmatched. Germline CDR1 reads ENHRY; CDR2 reads SYGVKD.

As concerns this clonotype: Relative to the germline gene, one junction end is altered; a read error may explain this. The chain links TRBV7-2 to TRBJ2-2; the D is unclear. Looked up from germline, CDR1 is SGHTA and CDR2 is FQGNSA. This CDR3 spans 14 amino acids. CDR3 in amino acids: CASSSRMITGELFF. In DNA, the CDR3 is TGTGCCAGTAGCTCCCGAATGATCACCGGGGAGCTGTTTTTT.

As to this clonotype: The junction differs from germline at one of its ends, possibly a read error. This chain joins TRBV11-1 and TRBJ2-5; D may correspond to TRBD1 or TRBD2 (5 bases each). The CDR3 spans 18 residues. Looked up from germline, CDR1 is SGHAT and CDR2 is FQDESV (reference sequence). The CDR3 here is CASSLAPDQWGNQETQYF. The CDR3 DNA follows: TGTGCCAGCAGCTTAGCTCCTGATCAATGGGGGAATCAAGAGACTCAGTACTTC.

This clonotype was recorded many times. The gene calls are TRBV6-2 or TRBV6-3 and TRBJ2-2, with a tentative D call TRBD1 (6 bases). Germline V gives CDR1 MNHEY, CDR2 SVGEGT. Trimming stripped 11 bases from V and 3 bases from J, with 16 bases between. The CDR3 sequence is 14 residues long. This CDR3 reads CAVQGRSDTGELFF. CDR3 coding DNA: TGTGCCGTGCAGGGGCGAAGTGACACCGGGGAGCTGTTTTTT.